The clone carrying this TCR beta chain was counted only a few times. The antigen is not known. The sample is drawn from a study of T cell responses to AZD1222 COVID-19 vaccine. Overall study results and limits: Baseline seropositivity occurred in only six AZD1222 recipients.

Germline CDR1 is KGHDR and CDR2 is SFDVKD. The V gene lost 6 bases and the J gene lost 3 bases, with 23 bases spanning the gap. This CDR3 comprises 18 residues. Produced via immunoSEQ multiplex PCR; TCRdb's table is partial and in-frame only. The table lists 150,000 or so clones, just under 95% of them singletons. The material sequenced was peripheral blood, taken on day 0 of AZD1222 vaccination. The chain carries TRBV24-1 and TRBJ1-5; possibly TRBD1 for D (6 bases). This TCR derives from an adult in good health. The CDR3 nucleotides are TGTGCCACCAGTCGGAGCAGGGGCAACCCCTTCCTCAATCAGCCCCAGCATTTT. It encodes CATSRSRGNPFLNQPQHF.